These 17 T cell receptor beta chains originate from one sample sequenced in a study of T cell changes during pregnancy in multiple sclerosis. The method was immunoSEQ multiplex PCR; TCRdb's version includes in-frame clones alone and lacks a portion of them. The sample has about 73,000 clones; roughly 92% are singletons. Sample: peripheral blood, taken in the third trimester of pregnancy. The source is a female donor in good health, enrolled as a control in a pregnancy study.

The genes are TRBV7-8 and TRBJ2-3, with 14 bases aligning to TRBD2. The CDR3 totals 16 residues. Germline assignment: CDR1 SGHVS and CDR2 FQNEAQ. V dropped 4 bases and J dropped 3; count of bases not matched to a gene: 3. CDR3 sequence: CASSSGTSGRTDTQYF. In nucleotides, the CDR3 is TGTGCCAGCAGCTCGGGGACTAGCGGGAGAACAGATACGCAGTATTTT.

This clone was seen only once. V usage is TRBV6-4 and J usage is TRBJ2-2, with 7 bases fitting TRBD2. This CDR3 region has 15 residues. The trim removed 5 bases at V and 0 bases at J, leaving 3 bases unmatched. Per the germline V gene, CDR1 is MRHNA and CDR2 is SNTAGT. Written as DNA, the CDR3 is TGTGCCAGCAGTCGCGGGGGACCGAACACCGGGGAGCTGTTTTTT. Translated: CASSRGGPNTGELFF.

V gene TRBV28 combines with J gene TRBJ1-6; tentatively, D is TRBD1 (6 bases). The germline V and J ends were trimmed by 5 bases and 2 bases, with 10 bases remaining between them. Germline loops: CDR1 MDHEN, CDR2 SYDVKM. The CDR3 totals 15 residues. The CDR3 nucleotides are TGTGCCAGCAGTACAGGGTCGACCTATAATTCACCCCTCCACTTT. It specifies CASSTGSTYNSPLHF.

V is TRBV9 and J is TRBJ1-6; D may be TRBD1 (5 bases). Deletions cut 2 bases from V and 7 bases from J, with 10 bases between. The V gene's germline CDR1 is SGDLS and CDR2 YYNGEE. The CDR3 sequence is 14 residues long. The CDR3 protein is CASSVTDINSPLHF. As DNA, the CDR3 is TGTGCCAGCAGCGTGACAGACATAAATTCACCCCTCCACTTT.

This clone has just one count. The chain joins TRBV5-1 to TRBJ2-2; no clear D. V lost 0 bases and J lost 1, with 7 bases in between. The CDR3 consists of 15 residues. Germline assignment: CDR1 SGHRS and CDR2 YFSETQ. Written as DNA, the CDR3 is TGCGCCAGCAGCTTGGCGGGTCAGAACACCGGGGAGCTGTTTTTT. It is translated as CASSLAGQNTGELFF.

This rearrangement joins TRBV15 to TRBJ2-1; D is perhaps TRBD1 (6 bases). This CDR3 is built from 15 residues. Germline CDR1 LNHNV, CDR2 YYDKDF (reference sequence). The V and J ends lost 5 bases and 0 bases respectively, with 11 bases between them. The DNA for the CDR3 is TGTGCCACCAGCGGTACAGGGACCTCCTACAATGAGCAGTTCTTC. Translated: CATSGTGTSYNEQFF.

The chain is built from TRBV2 and TRBJ1-5; TRBD1 matches at 8 bases. V lost 3 bases to trimming and J lost 7 bases; unmatched junction nucleotides: 8. This CDR3 is built from 15 residues. Germline V gives CDR1 SNHLY, CDR2 FYNNEI. CDR3 sequence: CASSDRGQAGQPQHF. DNA for the CDR3: TGTGCCAGCAGTGATAGGGGACAGGCGGGACAGCCCCAGCATTTT.

The chain recombines TRBV19 with TRBJ2-3; 8 positions agree with TRBD1. J lost 0 bases, V lost 7 bases, and 6 bases had no gene match. This CDR3 contains 15 residues. CDR1 LNHDA and CDR2 SQIVND come from the germline V gene (reference sequence). In nucleotides, the CDR3 is TGTGCCAGTACCACGGACAGGGAGAGCACAGATACGCAGTATTTT. It translates to CASTTDRESTDTQYF.

V gene TRBV19 combines with J gene TRBJ1-4; 8 bases agree with TRBD1. CDR3 size: 15 residues. Trimming cost V 5 bases and J 7 bases; bases outside gene matches: 9. Germline CDR1 reads LNHDA; CDR2 reads SQIVND (reference sequence). The CDR3 region has the DNA TGTGCCAGTAGTGCCGCAGGACAGGGAGTTGAAAAACTGTTTTTT. It codes for CASSAAGQGVEKLFF.

This sequence joins TRBV28 and TRBJ2-7, with 7 bases identical to TRBD2. V was pared by 7 bases and J by 4 bases, with 10 bases of the junction left unmatched. Germline V gene data show CDR1 as MDHEN and CDR2 as SYDVKM. CDR3 size: 14 residues. CDR3 sequence: CASTMGGSGYEQYF. CDR3 sequence (DNA): TGTGCCAGCACCATGGGAGGGTCGGGTTACGAGCAGTACTTC. Together with reference TRBV28 and TRBJ2-7, the CDR3 gives the full variable domain: DVKVTQSSRYLVKRTGEKVFLECVQDMDHENMFWYRQDPGLGLRLIYFSYDVKMKEKGDIPEGYSVSREKKERFSLILESASTNQTSMYLCASTMGGSGYEQYFGPGTRLTVT.

The CDR3 protein is CASSVLEVPSSYNSPLHF. For the CDR3, the DNA is TGTGCCAGCAGCGTCCTAGAGGTCCCGAGCTCCTATAATTCACCCCTCCACTTT. The V and J genes are TRBV5-5 and TRBJ1-6; D ambiguous. The CDR3 is 18 amino acids. Germline loops: CDR1 SGHKS, CDR2 YYEKEE (reference sequence). Trimming removed 4 bases from V and 0 bases from J, with 17 bases in between.

The sample holds one count of this clone. The rearrangement links TRBV27 to TRBJ1-1; the D gene is possibly TRBD1 (6 bases). Germline assignment: CDR1 MNHEY and CDR2 SMNVEV (reference sequence). The CDR3 extends over 14 amino acids. Trimming pared 8 bases from V and 2 bases from J, leaving 15 bases between. The CDR3 DNA reads TGTGCCAGCTCTAGGGGGGGAGGAAACACTGAAGCTTTCTTT. Its translation is CASSRGGGNTEAFF.

V is TRBV28 and J is TRBJ2-1, with TRBD2 matching over 10 bases. The CDR3 is 14 amino acids. V lost 2 bases, J lost 8 bases, and 3 bases stayed unmatched. CDR1 and CDR2 from the germline V gene are MDHEN and SYDVKM. CDR3 DNA sequence: TGTGCCAGCAGTTTAAGCGGGGGGGCGGATGAGCAGTTCTTC. It specifies CASSLSGGADEQFF.

J is TRBJ1-1 and V is TRBV7-8; D is undetermined. The CDR3 covers 15 residues. Trimming removed 3 bases at V and 5 bases at J, with 16 bases between. CDR1 is SGHVS and CDR2 is FQNEAQ in the germline V gene. The CDR3 sequence is CASSLRGYTNTEAFF. The CDR3 DNA sequence: TGTGCCAGCAGCTTGAGAGGGTACACGAATACTGAAGCTTTCTTT.

The genes are TRBV11-2 and TRBJ1-1, with 7 bases matching TRBD1. The CDR3 contains 13 residues. CDR1 and CDR2 from the germline V gene are SGHAT and FQNNGV. The V gene end was trimmed by 1 base and the J gene end by 4 bases; junction bases not matched to a gene: 0. The CDR3 region is CASSLGQGTEAFF. CDR3 bases: TGTGCCAGCAGCTTAGGACAGGGCACTGAAGCTTTCTTT.

This sequence joins TRBV10-2 and TRBJ1-2; D unresolved. Germline V gene data show CDR1 as WSHSY and CDR2 as SAAADI. This CDR3 has 13 amino acids. Trimming removed 6 bases from V and 3 bases from J, with 11 bases in between. For the CDR3, the DNA is TGCGCCAGCAGCCCAGGAACACACTATGGCTACACCTTC. It codes for CASSPGTHYGYTF.

The rearrangement uses TRBV6-6 and TRBJ2-7; the match to TRBD2 covers 7 bases. The CDR3 is made up of 15 amino acids. The ends lost 4 bases at V and 3 bases at J; junction bases unmatched: 9. CDR1 is MNHNY, CDR2 SVGAGI, per germline (reference sequence). The CDR3 nucleotides read TGTGCCAGCAGTTCCGGGGCTAGCGGCTTCTACGAGCAGTACTTC. The encoded protein is CASSSGASGFYEQYF.